A selection of T cell receptor beta chains follows, all from one sample in a study of cytomegalovirus exposure and HLA in healthy donors. Sequencing was performed with immunoSEQ multiplex PCR; in TCRdb, only in-frame clones are kept and a portion is missing. The top ten hold about 5.6% of the sample, which has 130,000 to 150,000 clones, roughly 80% seen once. The sequencing input was PBMCs. These receptors were collected from a man aged 25-45 years in good health and CMV-seropositive. Both conserved end residues are part of each CDR3. A D gene is named only where the DNA matches it firmly. Clone size is shown for a subset of rows, as once, few, many or a class of expanded clone.

len: 14
v_gene: TRBV6-5
d_gene: TRBD1
abundance: NA
j_gene: TRBJ1-1
CDR3nt: TGTGCCAGCAGCCGGGACAGGGGGGGGACTGAAGCTTTCTTT
CDR3aa: CASSRDRGGTEAFF

len: 14
v_gene: TRBV11-1
d_gene: NA
abundance: once
j_gene: TRBJ1-1
CDR3nt: TGTGCCAGCAGCTTAGCGACAGCGAACACTGAAGCTTTCTTT
CDR3aa: CASSLATANTEAFF

len: 18
v_gene: TRBV15
d_gene: TRBD2
abundance: NA
j_gene: TRBJ2-3
CDR3nt: TGTGCCACCAGCAGAGATGGTGGGAGGGCCTCTAGTACAGATACGCAGTATTTT
CDR3aa: CATSRDGGRASSTDTQYF

len: 13
v_gene: TRBV19
d_gene: NA
abundance: NA
j_gene: TRBJ1-2
CDR3nt: TGTGCCAGTAGTAAGGGGCCGGGTTTCGGCTACACCTTC
CDR3aa: CASSKGPGFGYTF

len: 13
v_gene: TRBV29-1
d_gene: NA
abundance: NA
j_gene: TRBJ2-4
CDR3nt: TGCAGCGTTAGTTCCGGGACTCTGGACATTCAGTACTTC
CDR3aa: CSVSSGTLDIQYF

len: 12
v_gene: TRBV30
d_gene: NA
abundance: few
j_gene: TRBJ1-1
CDR3nt: TGTGCCTGGACCCAGGGTAGCACTGAAGCTTTCTTT
CDR3aa: CAWTQGSTEAFF

len: 13
v_gene: TRBV9
d_gene: NA
abundance: NA
j_gene: TRBJ2-5
CDR3nt: TGTGCCAGCAGCGTAGCTCCCCTAGAGACCCAGTACTTC
CDR3aa: CASSVAPLETQYF

len: 18
v_gene: TRBV18
d_gene: TRBD2
abundance: NA
j_gene: TRBJ2-3
CDR3nt: TGTGCCAGCTCACCAAATGGTGGGAGGGCCAGTGGTACAGATACGCAGTATTTT
CDR3aa: CASSPNGGRASGTDTQYF

len: 12
v_gene: TRBV7-9
d_gene: NA
abundance: NA
j_gene: TRBJ2-1
CDR3nt: TGTGCCGGGGACTCAACCTACAATGAGCAGTTCTTC
CDR3aa: CAGDSTYNEQFF

len: 16
v_gene: TRBV27
d_gene: NA
abundance: NA
j_gene: TRBJ1-2
CDR3nt: TGTGCCAGCAGTTCCACGACACTTAAGGGGGTCTATGGCTACACCTTC
CDR3aa: CASSSTTLKGVYGYTF

len: 15
v_gene: TRBV28
d_gene: TRBD2
abundance: NA
j_gene: TRBJ2-7
CDR3nt: TGTGCCAGCACTCTACTAGCGGGAGGCTCCTACGAGCAGTACTTC
CDR3aa: CASTLLAGGSYEQYF

len: 14
v_gene: TRBV11-2
d_gene: TRBD2
abundance: NA
j_gene: TRBJ2-3
CDR3nt: TGTGCCAGCAGACCTCTAGCGGGGGGGCCGACGCAGTATTTT
CDR3aa: CASRPLAGGPTQYF

len: 16
v_gene: TRBV11-2
d_gene: NA
abundance: NA
j_gene: TRBJ2-7
CDR3nt: TGTGCCAGCAGCGCCCCTGGACTACCTCTCTCCTACGAGCAGTACTTC
CDR3aa: CASSAPGLPLSYEQYF

len: 18
v_gene: TRBV28
d_gene: TRBD1
abundance: NA
j_gene: TRBJ2-5
CDR3nt: TGTGCCAGCAGCCTCCTCGCGTCAGGACAGGGCATGGGAGAGACCCAGTACTTC
CDR3aa: CASSLLASGQGMGETQYF

len: 15
v_gene: TRBV2
d_gene: NA
abundance: NA
j_gene: TRBJ1-5
CDR3nt: TGTGCCAGCAGCACGAGACAGCAGGATAATCAGCCCCAGCATTTT
CDR3aa: CASSTRQQDNQPQHF